One TCR beta chain is described in this entry. This clone was detected only once. Its antigen specificity is not known. No much larger clonotype is one base removed from it; base qualities were not supplied. Additional DNA sequences in this sample encode the identical CDR3. The donors were included in the validation cohort of approximately 120 subjects, a group kept apart from the roughly 700-subject first cohort. Compared with germline, V lacks 7 bases and J lacks 4 bases; bases without a gene match: 3. Via the germline V gene, CDR1 is SGHRS and CDR2 YFSETQ. From the cysteine up to the phenylalanine, the CDR3 has a length of 14 residues. Of the read, only the CDR3 DNA is kept; its 42 bases are in frame from base 1. The data were obtained in a study of cytomegalovirus exposure and HLA in healthy donors (dated 2017 in TCRdb). Study-wide context: A later analysis indicated that the 130 or so validation repertoires were generated on the platform also employed for the 700 or so repertoires of the first cohort. The study was designed to test whether signatures of past pathogen exposure could be identified by cataloging public T cell receptors. A separate validation cohort of about 110 different subjects was used in addition to the roughly 700-subject first cohort. To predict cytomegalovirus infection status, the study brought together high-throughput TCR immunosequencing, statistical association of individual TCRs with disease status, and machine learning. Beyond this particular receptor, the publication reports: A later analysis lacked HLA typing for the validation cohort, so it scored co-occurrence in that cohort across all 120 or so repertoires. The authors suggested that the approach could potentially be generalized to other disease states and immunological phenotypes. Most TCR sequences were observed very rarely across donors, whereas some public TCRs were present in many individuals. Subsequent analysis determined that TCRs grouped into clusters in the first cohort also showed a tendency toward co-occurrence across the 120 validation repertoires, and approximately 93% of cluster scores exceeded 0. A total of fewer than 200 TCR beta chains were listed by the study as associated with cytomegalovirus. In vitro tests confirmed that three of the cytomegalovirus-associated TCR beta chains recognize cytomegalovirus antigens. Cytomegalovirus status was reported to be diagnosed by the classifier with high specificity and sensitivity in both the original and validation cohorts.

Libraries were built with the immunoSEQ multiplex PCR assay. The published analysis was carried out like this. A statistical classification framework was built for diagnosing cytomegalovirus status from the catalog of TCR beta chain sequences. TCRdb re-hosts the immuneACCESS table, in-frame sequences only. Its copies lack some clones; in the studies checked, an unresolved V gene accounts for under half of them, and the cause for the rest is not known. That table furnishes V, J and clone size, whereas the DNA furnished D and trimming. The sample data list under 250,000 clones, and over 75% of these were observed just once. The ten most abundant clones make up about 2% of the sample.

This clonotype originated in a woman younger than 30 in good health and CMV-seropositive. What was sequenced was PBMCs. The chain is assembled from TRBV5-1 and TRBJ2-1, and TRBD2 aligns with 12 junction nucleotides. The DNA reads TGCGCCAGCGGCCTAGCGGGAGGGTACAATGAGCAGTTCTTC. It is translated as CASGLAGGYNEQFF.